These 26 T cell receptor beta chains were all obtained from the same sample, sequenced in a study of T-cell memory formation after mild COVID-19. MiXCR, applied by TCRdb to the 5' RACE reads, yields one record per CDR3 protein. The sample yields around 35,000 distinct CDR3 sequences, just under 8% seen once. Specimen: PBMCs or a T cell subset sorted from them (not recorded which). These TCRs come from a man aged 18 to 29 who had mild COVID-19 (a few samples of this study predate the infection). Cell type and time point are not known.

This clonotype was counted ten times or more. The chain uses TRBV7-2 and TRBJ2-5, with unresolved D. The germline V and J ends were trimmed by 2 bases and 11 bases, with 12 bases remaining between them. Germline lookup yields CDR1 SGHTA and CDR2 FQGNSA. CDR3 length: 12 amino acids. CDR3 protein: CASSLSSRAQYF. CDR3 DNA: TGTGCCAGCAGCTTAAGCTCTCGGGCGCAGTACTTC.

This clonotype was detected ten times or more. This chain uses TRBV12-3 or TRBV12-4 with TRBJ1-2; no reliable D call. The V end was cut by 3 bases, the J end by 3 bases, with 11 bases between. The CDR3 covers 14 residues. Here the CDR3 reads CASSFNPEYYGYTF. Written as DNA, the CDR3 is TGTGCCAGCAGTTTTAATCCAGAGTACTATGGCTACACCTTC.

This clonotype was recorded many times. The chain is built from TRBV28 and TRBJ2-5; TRBD1 is a possible D gene (5 bases). Germline CDR1 and CDR2: MDHEN and SYDVKM. V was cut by 2 bases and J by 2 bases, with 15 bases left in between. The CDR3 is 16 residues long. Written as DNA, the CDR3 is TGTGCCAGCAGTTTACCCTCGCCAGGGAATCAAGAGACCCAGTACTTC. Its protein is CASSLPSPGNQETQYF.

This clonotype was seen at least ten times. CDR3 sequence (DNA): TGTGCCAGCAGCCCCAGCCCAAGCGACAGTTACGAGCAGTACTTC. As protein: CASSPSPSDSYEQYF. V gene TRBV5-4 combines with J gene TRBJ2-7, with D perhaps TRBD1 (5 bases). Germline values: CDR1 SGHNT, CDR2 YYREEE (reference sequence). Between the trimmed V and J ends, which lost 4 bases and 4 bases, there was a span of 18 bases. This CDR3 is built from 15 residues.

This clonotype has a count of ten or more. The chain carries TRBV11-2 and TRBJ2-1; 10 bases are a match to TRBD1. This CDR3 has 19 amino acids. The trim removed 5 bases at V and 4 bases at J, leaving 17 bases unmatched. Germline-derived CDR1 and CDR2 are SGHAT and FQNNGV. DNA of the CDR3: TGTGCCAGCAGCCCCAACCCGGGACAGGGGATGGGCCTTTACAATGAGCAGTTCTTC. This translates into CASSPNPGQGMGLYNEQFF.

This clonotype appeared a few times. V and J are TRBV3-1 and TRBJ2-5, with D unclear. The V end was cut by 5 bases, the J end by 7 bases, with 11 bases between. Germline CDR1 and CDR2: LGHDT and YNNKEL (reference sequence). This CDR3 contains 12 residues. Written as DNA, the CDR3 is TGTGCCAGCAGCTACCCGGCGGCGACCCAGTACTTC. Translation gives CASSYPAATQYF.

The table lists this clonotype with many counts. The gene calls are TRBV7-2 and TRBJ1-4; 8 bases agree with TRBD1. CDR3 length: 16 residues. V was pared by 1 base and J by 6 bases, with 7 bases of the junction left unmatched. In germline, CDR1 is SGHTA, CDR2 FQGNSA. The CDR3 protein is CASSLEPRGLDEKLFF. The CDR3 DNA reads TGTGCCAGCAGCTTAGAGCCCAGGGGGCTGGATGAAAAACTGTTTTTT.

This clonotype came up many times. This rearrangement joins TRBV11-3 to TRBJ2-1, with D possibly TRBD2 on 5 matching bases. The length of the CDR3 is 13 residues. The ends were cut back, 4 bases at V and 6 bases at J, with 10 bases in the middle. The V gene's germline CDR1 is SGHNT and CDR2 YENEEA. CDR3 sequence (DNA): TGTGCCAGCAGCTCAGGAGGCTTCAATGAGCAGTTCTTC. This codes for CASSSGGFNEQFF.

There are many counts of this clonotype. The chain has TRBV6-2 or TRBV6-3 and TRBJ2-5; D might be TRBD1 (6 bases). This CDR3 region has 16 residues. Trimming shortened V by 7 bases and J by 6 bases, and 24 bases separated the two germline ends. Germline values: CDR1 MNHEY, CDR2 SVGEGT. CDR3 region: CASTPVPDRHSKTQYF. The CDR3 DNA follows: TGTGCCAGCACTCCTGTCCCCGACAGGCATAGTAAGACCCAGTACTTC.

This clonotype has ten or more counts. The chain employs TRBV7-2 and TRBJ1-6, with 12 positions matching TRBD1. Germline V gives CDR1 SGHTA, CDR2 FQGNSA. V gave up 8 bases and J gave up 2 bases; unmatched junction bases: 4. The CDR3 loop spans 16 amino acids. The CDR3 here is CASRDRGLTYNSPLHF. DNA for the CDR3: TGTGCCAGCCGGGACAGGGGGCTGACCTATAATTCACCCCTCCACTTT.

This clonotype showed up many times. The genes are TRBV11-2 and TRBJ1-2; the match to TRBD1 covers 8 bases. Germline loops: CDR1 SGHAT, CDR2 FQNNGV. Losses at the gene ends were 6 bases for V and 8 bases for J; bases not matched to a gene: 5. The CDR3 totals 12 residues. The CDR3 DNA reads as TGTGCCAGCAGTAGGACAGGGTGGGGCTACACCTTC. Translating gives CASSRTGWGYTF.

V and J are TRBV2 and TRBJ2-5, with TRBD1 matching 7 bases. CDR3 length equals 13 residues. Per the germline V gene, CDR1 is SNHLY and CDR2 is FYNNEI. J gave up 2 bases and V 8 bases, and 5 bases lay outside the gene matches. In DNA, the CDR3 is TGTGCCAGCGAACAGGGGATACAAGAGACCCAGTACTTC. It encodes CASEQGIQETQYF.

This sequence joins TRBV7-9 and TRBJ2-1; 10 nucleotides align to TRBD2. Germline V CDR1 and CDR2: SEHNR, FQNEAQ (reference sequence). There are 15 residues in the CDR3. V dropped 5 bases and J dropped 4; count of bases not matched to a gene: 5. The DNA of the CDR3 is TGTGCCAGCAGCCCAGCGGGGGGGCCGTACAATGAGCAGTTCTTC. Translating it yields CASSPAGGPYNEQFF.

This clonotype was observed many times. This chain connects TRBV7-6 to TRBJ2-1; 8 bases match TRBD1. The CDR3 is 15 residues long. The V and J ends lost 5 bases and 6 bases, in that order; junction bases with no gene match: 9. Germline V gene data show CDR1 as SGHVS and CDR2 as FNYEAQ. The CDR3 coding sequence is TGTGCCAGCAGCCTCGGACAGGGAGGTTCCAATGAGCAGTTCTTC. As protein: CASSLGQGGSNEQFF.

This clonotype was observed a few times. The chain uses TRBV9 and TRBJ1-2, with D possibly TRBD1 on 5 matching bases. Between the trimmed V and J ends, which lost 6 bases and 1 base, there was a span of 10 bases. The germline V gene encodes CDR1 SGDLS and CDR2 YYNGEE. There are 13 residues in the CDR3. In nucleotides, the CDR3 is TGTGCCAGCACGAGCGGGGGTAACTATGGCTACACCTTC. This codes for CASTSGGNYGYTF.

This clonotype was detected ten times or more. This sequence joins TRBV11-2 and TRBJ1-3, with D possibly TRBD1 on 6 matching bases. The CDR3 runs to 12 residues. CDR1 is SGHAT, CDR2 FQNNGV, per germline. The V end was cut by 3 bases, the J end by 8 bases, with 8 bases between. The CDR3, as DNA: TGTGCCAGCAGCTTCTCAGGGGACACCATATATTTT. Translated, it gives CASSFSGDTIYF.

The chain links TRBV20-1 to TRBJ2-1; TRBD2 aligns across 13 bases. V lost 3 bases to trimming and J lost 4 bases; unmatched junction nucleotides: 3. The germline gives CDR1 DFQATT, CDR2 SNEGSKA (reference sequence). This CDR3 is built from 15 residues. CDR3 amino acids: CSASWTSGGYNEQFF. The CDR3 DNA reads TGCAGTGCTAGTTGGACTAGCGGGGGATACAATGAGCAGTTCTTC.

This clonotype was observed many times. The chain joins TRBV7-9 to TRBJ1-2; D may be TRBD1 (6 bases). Germline lookup yields CDR1 SEHNR and CDR2 FQNEAQ (reference sequence). CDR3 length equals 15 residues. With 2 bases removed from V and 9 bases from J, the gap between germline ends came to 19 bases. The CDR3 spells CASSLRGHHASSYTF. As DNA, the CDR3 is TGTGCCAGCAGCTTACGGGGACACCACGCGAGTAGCTACACCTTC.

This clonotype is medium-sized. The genes are TRBV10-3 and TRBJ2-2; D is uncertain. With 0 bases removed from V and 2 bases from J, the gap between germline ends came to 4 bases. Germline CDR1 ENHRY, CDR2 SYGVKD. The CDR3 is made up of 14 amino acids. The chain's CDR3 is CAISESSNTGELFF. The CDR3 region has the DNA TGTGCCATCAGTGAGTCGAGCAACACCGGGGAGCTGTTTTTT.

This clonotype appeared many times. The chain links TRBV7-2 to TRBJ2-7; maybe TRBD2 (6 bases). V dropped 5 bases and J dropped 5 bases, with 19 bases sitting between them. Germline V lookup: CDR1 SGHTA, CDR2 FQGNSA. The CDR3 has 15 residues. The CDR3 region is CASSPLPGGTDEQYF. CDR3 sequence (DNA): TGTGCCAGCAGCCCTTTACCCGGCGGGACCGACGAGCAGTACTTC.

This clonotype was detected ten times or more. The chain joins TRBV5-1 to TRBJ1-1; a weak D match, TRBD1 (5 bases). This CDR3 spans 14 amino acids. V was shortened by 4 bases and J by 5 bases, with 15 bases between the two germline ends. Per the germline V gene, CDR1 is SGHRS and CDR2 is YFSETQ. DNA for the CDR3: TGCGCCAGCAGCGTAATGGGGACGGCAACTGAAGCTTTCTTT. Amino acid sequence: CASSVMGTATEAFF. Full variable domain (missing parts from reference TRBV5-1 and TRBJ1-1): KAGVTQTPRYLIKTRGQQVTLSCSPISGHRSVSWYQQTPGQGLQFLFEYFSETQRNKGNFPGRFSGRQFSNSRSEMNVSTLELGDSALYLCASSVMGTATEAFFGQGTRLTVV.

The chain joins TRBV4-3 to TRBJ1-1, with a possible D match to TRBD1 (5 bases). The CDR3 loop spans 17 amino acids. Germline V gene lookup returns CDR1 LGHNA and CDR2 YSLEER. The germline V and J ends were trimmed by 2 bases and 0 bases, with 16 bases remaining between them. The chain's CDR3 is CASSQPGRQMMNTEAFF. As DNA, the CDR3 is TGCGCCAGCAGCCAACCGGGCAGACAGATGATGAACACTGAAGCTTTCTTT.

This clonotype occurred a few times. This chain uses TRBV28 with TRBJ1-1, with TRBD1 matching 11 bases. CDR3 length equals 17 residues. J lost 5 bases, V lost 8 bases, and 16 bases had no gene match. Germline values: CDR1 MDHEN, CDR2 SYDVKM. DNA of the CDR3: TGTGCCAGCCGAGTTACCGGGACAGGGGGACTTTCAACTGAAGCTTTCTTT. This sequence encodes CASRVTGTGGLSTEAFF.

This clonotype occurred a few times. The chain's CDR3 is CASSRIIRGPNQETQYF. The CDR3 DNA is TGTGCCAGCTCTAGGATTATAAGGGGGCCGAATCAGGAGACCCAGTACTTC. The rearrangement links TRBV18 to TRBJ2-5, with TRBD1 identical over 7 bases. The length of the CDR3 is 17 residues. Trimming at V came to 6 bases and at J to 5 bases, leaving 18 bases not matched to a gene. CDR1 and CDR2 from the germline V gene are KGHSH and LQKENI.

The sample holds many counts of this clonotype. The V and J genes are TRBV10-2 and TRBJ1-2; no definite D call. Per germline, CDR1 WSHSY and CDR2 SAAADI. The CDR3 runs to 14 residues. V shed 2 bases and J shed 5 bases, with 12 bases lying between them. The chain's CDR3 is CASSERVGYYGYTF. CDR3 in DNA: TGCGCCAGCAGTGAGCGGGTCGGGTATTATGGCTACACCTTC.

In its sample, this clonotype was seen many times. The chain recombines TRBV27 with TRBJ2-3; the D gene is possibly TRBD2 (5 bases). The CDR3 covers 11 residues. Germline V gene lookup returns CDR1 MNHEY and CDR2 SMNVEV (reference sequence). V lost 7 bases to trimming and J lost 14 bases, with 16 bases between them. As DNA, the CDR3 is TGTGCCAGCACCCCTAGCAGGAGTAGGTATTTT. Encoded protein: CASTPSRSRYF.